Each of the 14 T cell receptor beta chains below was sequenced from the same sample in a study of technical replicates of blood from a few donors. This table comes from immunoSEQ multiplex PCR, and its TCRdb copy is limited to in-frame clones, with some not included. Among more than 70,000 clones listed, around nine tenths were seen once. Material for sequencing was T cells isolated from PBMCs. Receptors originate from a human donor in good health.

The rearrangement links TRBV9 to TRBJ2-5, with TRBD2 identical over 12 bases. With 2 bases clipped from V and 4 bases from J, the junction kept 9 bases outside the gene matches. Germline V gives CDR1 SGDLS, CDR2 YYNGEE. The CDR3 totals 17 residues. The CDR3 sequence is CASSVGLAGPKGETQYF. DNA for the CDR3: TGTGCCAGCAGCGTGGGACTAGCGGGCCCAAAGGGAGAGACCCAGTACTTC. The complete variable domain, with remaining parts taken from reference TRBV9 and TRBJ2-5, reads DSGVTQTPKHLITATGQRVTLRCSPRSGDLSVYWYQQSLDQGLQFLIQYYNGEERAKGNILERFSAQQFPDLHSELNLSSLELGDSALYFCASSVGLAGPKGETQYFGPGTRLLVL.

The V gene is TRBV29-1, the J gene TRBJ1-1, with D hard to call. This CDR3 has 11 residues. Germline CDR1 and CDR2: SQVTM and ANQGSEA. Trimming removed 5 bases from V and 10 bases from J, with 14 bases in between. The CDR3 region is CSVFSAAGAFF. For the CDR3, the DNA is TGCAGCGTTTTCAGCGCGGCTGGAGCTTTCTTT.

The table lists this clone with a count of one. V is TRBV5-5 and J is TRBJ2-3, with D possibly being TRBD2 (5 bases). This CDR3 is 14 amino acids long. CDR1 and CDR2 (germline): SGHKS, YYEKEE (reference sequence). The ends were cut back, 0 bases at V and 0 bases at J, with 5 bases in the middle. CDR3 nucleotides: TGTGCCAGCAGCTTGGGCGGGAGCACAGATACGCAGTATTTT. Amino acid sequence: CASSLGGSTDTQYF.

The rearrangement links TRBV20-1 to TRBJ2-3, with D unresolved. Looked up from germline, CDR1 is DFQATT and CDR2 is SNEGSKA (reference sequence). The length of the CDR3 is 10 residues. Trimming stripped 4 bases from V and 3 bases from J, with 2 bases between. CDR3 coding DNA: TGCAGTGCTACTACAGATACGCAGTATTTT. Translated: CSATTDTQYF.

This chain connects TRBV5-1 to TRBJ2-3; 7 nucleotides line up with TRBD1. The V gene's germline CDR1 is SGHRS and CDR2 YFSETQ. The CDR3 runs to 16 residues. J lost 2 bases, V lost 4 bases, and 10 bases had no gene match. For the CDR3, the DNA is TGCGCCAGCAGCCCGTCGAGGGACAGCTTCACAGATACGCAGTATTTT. Protein: CASSPSRDSFTDTQYF. The full variable domain, completed using reference TRBV5-1 and TRBJ2-3, is KAGVTQTPRYLIKTRGQQVTLSCSPISGHRSVSWYQQTPGQGLQFLFEYFSETQRNKGNFPGRFSGRQFSNSRSEMNVSTLELGDSALYLCASSPSRDSFTDTQYFGPGTRLTVL.

This rearrangement joins TRBV18 to TRBJ1-2, with 10 bases fitting TRBD1. Germline V gene data show CDR1 as KGHSH and CDR2 as LQKENI. V gave up 3 bases and J gave up 6 bases; unmatched junction bases: 7. The CDR3 length is 15 residues. CDR3 sequence: CASSPLDRGQNGYTF. CDR3 DNA: TGTGCCAGCTCACCGCTCGACAGGGGGCAAAATGGCTACACCTTC.

The genes are TRBV4-1 and TRBJ2-3; D remains unclear. The germline gives CDR1 MGHRA, CDR2 YSYEKL. V was pared by 4 bases and J by 0 bases, with 14 bases between. This CDR3 has 16 residues. CDR3 coding DNA: TGCGCCAGCAGCCGAGCGACGACCGCTAGCACAGATACGCAGTATTTT. Translated, it gives CASSRATTASTDTQYF.

The rearrangement links TRBV19 to TRBJ2-7; 9 positions match TRBD1. Germline-derived CDR1 and CDR2 are LNHDA and SQIVND (reference sequence). This CDR3 is 16 amino acids long. V was pared by 2 bases and J by 1 base, with 6 bases of the junction left unmatched. This CDR3 reads CASSIILGQGSYEQYF. CDR3 DNA sequence: TGTGCCAGTAGTATAATATTGGGACAGGGATCCTACGAGCAGTACTTC. The whole variable domain, filled in from reference TRBV19 and TRBJ2-7, reads DGGITQSPKYLFRKEGQNVTLSCEQNLNHDAMYWYRQDPGQGLRLIYYSQIVNDFQKGDIAEGYSVSREKKESFPLTVTSAQKNPTAFYLCASSIILGQGSYEQYFGPGTRLTVT.

The rearrangement links TRBV5-1 to TRBJ2-7, with 8 positions matching TRBD2. CDR1 and CDR2 from the germline V gene are SGHRS and YFSETQ. CDR3 size: 14 residues. Losses at the gene ends were 4 bases for V and 2 bases for J; bases not matched to a gene: 5. CDR3 sequence reads: CASSQGAGAYEQYF. DNA of the CDR3: TGCGCCAGCAGCCAGGGAGCGGGAGCCTACGAGCAGTACTTC.

Only one count was recorded for this clone. The rearrangement uses TRBV11-1 and TRBJ2-2; D ambiguous. The V end was cut by 5 bases, the J end by 7 bases, with 8 bases between. Germline V CDR1 and CDR2: SGHAT, FQDESV (reference sequence). The CDR3 is 12 amino acids. The CDR3 DNA reads as TGTGCCAGCAGCGATAGTCTCGGGGAGCTGTTTTTT. This sequence encodes CASSDSLGELFF.

The chain is built from TRBV11-2 and TRBJ2-5, with D perhaps matching TRBD1 (6 bases). V was shortened by 0 bases and J by 1 base, with 6 bases between the two germline ends. Germline lookup yields CDR1 SGHAT and CDR2 FQNNGV. The CDR3 loop spans 14 amino acids. CDR3 protein: CASSLEDSQETQYF. The CDR3 DNA follows: TGTGCCAGCAGCTTAGAGGACAGCCAAGAGACCCAGTACTTC.

The chain uses TRBV29-1 and TRBJ1-2; 7 bases map to TRBD1. The germline CDR1 and CDR2 sequences are SQVTM and ANQGSEA. The junction had 9 bases not matched to a gene; V was cut back by 5 bases and J by 0 bases. This CDR3 spans 15 amino acids. CDR3 nucleotide sequence: TGCAGCGTTACGGGACAGTCGGGAGCTAACTATGGCTACACCTTC. Amino acids: CSVTGQSGANYGYTF.

The chain has TRBV11-3 and TRBJ1-6, with a possible D match to TRBD1 (5 bases). The germline V gene has CDR1 SGHNT and CDR2 YENEEA. Trimming pared 3 bases from V and 10 bases from J, leaving 10 bases between. The CDR3 is 13 amino acids. In nucleotides, the CDR3 is TGTGCCAGCAGCTTGCCCGGGGGGTCACCCCTCCACTTT. Its translation: CASSLPGGSPLHF.

J is TRBJ2-1 and V is TRBV27; TRBD2 is a possible D gene (5 bases). From germline, CDR1 is MNHEY and CDR2 SMNVEV (reference sequence). This CDR3 comprises 15 residues. Trimming removed 0 bases at V and 6 bases at J, with 12 bases between. CDR3 bases: TGTGCCAGCAGTTTATCTCATGTAGCGTCCAATGAGCAGTTCTTC. Protein product: CASSLSHVASNEQFF.